This T cell receptor beta chain was sequenced for a study of Graves' ophthalmopathy and Graves' hyperthyroidism. Broader study findings: The model's ophthalmopathy progression predictions had approximately 69% sensitivity and 72% to 75% specificity. Most expanded clonotypes in thyroid above 0.001 frequency also showed up in blood.

A note on this clonotype: Its antigen is as yet unknown.

RNA transcripts provided the template for amplifying TCR beta CDR3 regions. An opening RT-PCR round employed HTBI primers and preceded a second-round multiplex PCR. In TCRdb, the multiplex PCR reads were re-called with MiXCR into one record per CDR3 protein. The table shows 500,000 to 800,000 distinct CDR3 sequences, with roughly 41% occurring only once. V gave up 4 bases and J gave up 4 bases; unmatched junction bases: 7. The germline V gene has CDR1 SQVTM and CDR2 ANQGSEA. The CDR3 runs to 14 residues. Active ophthalmopathy (CAS at least 3, NOSPECS at least 4), lasting under 3 months. The V and J genes are TRBV29-1 and TRBJ1-2; 9 bases align to TRBD1. The sequence derives from an adult man with Graves' ophthalmopathy. Sequenced sample: peripheral blood. This CDR3 is CSVAGQGGIYGYTF. The CDR3 DNA is TGCAGCGTTGCGGGACAGGGAGGCATCTATGGCTACACCTTC. The full variable domain, in which reference TRBV29-1 and TRBJ1-2 provide the parts outside the CDR3, is SAVISQKPSRDICQRGTSLTIQCQVDSQVTMMFWYRQQPGQSLTLIATANQGSEATYESGFVIDKFPISRPNLTFSTLTVSNMSPEDSSIYLCSVAGQGGIYGYTFGSGTRLTVV.